The rows below give T cell receptor beta chains drawn from one sample of a study of blood T cells in healthy people across ages. In TCRdb, the 5' RACE reads were re-called with MiXCR into one record per CDR3 protein. The profile shows 800,000 to 950,000 distinct CDR3 sequences, 45% to 50% of them singletons. Sequencing input: blood. The origin of the receptors is a young man in good health. Each CDR3 is given with its conserved first and last residue. A D gene is named only where the DNA matches it firmly. Clone size is given for some rows only: seen once, a few or many times, or a class if the clone is expanded.

V gene: TRBV20-1; J gene: TRBJ1-2; clone size: -; D gene: -; CDR3 protein: CSAPPPSGDYGYTF; CDR3 DNA: TGCAGTGCTCCACCCCCATCGGGGGACTATGGCTACACCTTC
V gene: TRBV20-1; J gene: TRBJ2-1; clone size: few; D gene: TRBD2; CDR3 protein: CSARDDGTTKQFF; CDR3 DNA: TGCAGTGCTAGAGATGACGGGACTACGAAGCAGTTCTTC
V gene: TRBV3-1; J gene: TRBJ2-4; clone size: -; D gene: -; CDR3 protein: CASSRRGGAANKNIQYF; CDR3 DNA: TGTGCCAGCAGCCGGAGGGGGGGGGCCGCAAACAAAAACATTCAGTACTTC
V gene: TRBV12-3/TRBV12-4; J gene: TRBJ1-2; clone size: few; D gene: -; CDR3 protein: CASSRVDYGYTF; CDR3 DNA: TGTGCCAGCAGTCGAGTGGACTATGGCTACACCTTC
V gene: TRBV7-2; J gene: TRBJ1-4; clone size: -; D gene: -; CDR3 protein: CASSYQGGTNEKLFF; CDR3 DNA: TGTGCCAGCAGTTACCAGGGAGGCACTAATGAAAAACTGTTTTTT
V gene: TRBV9; J gene: TRBJ2-1; clone size: -; D gene: TRBD1; CDR3 protein: CASSVAGTGRQLEQFF; CDR3 DNA: TGTGCCAGCAGCGTAGCCGGGACAGGGAGGCAGTTGGAGCAGTTCTTC
V gene: TRBV28; J gene: TRBJ2-3; clone size: -; D gene: -; CDR3 protein: CASRGLRSTDTQYF; CDR3 DNA: TGTGCCAGCAGAGGACTCCGTAGCACAGATACGCAGTATTTT
V gene: TRBV6-2/TRBV6-3; J gene: TRBJ2-1; clone size: few; D gene: TRBD2; CDR3 protein: CASSRAGEYNEQFF; CDR3 DNA: TGTGCCAGCAGTCGAGCGGGGGAATACAATGAGCAGTTCTTC
V gene: TRBV4-3; J gene: TRBJ1-4; clone size: -; D gene: -; CDR3 protein: CASSQDFQGGTNEKLFF; CDR3 DNA: TGCGCCAGCAGCCAAGATTTCCAGGGTGGAACTAATGAAAAACTGTTTTTT
V gene: TRBV4-1; J gene: TRBJ1-2; clone size: -; D gene: -; CDR3 protein: CASSFEPGGDGYTF; CDR3 DNA: TGCGCCAGCAGCTTCGAACCCGGCGGGGATGGCTACACCTTC
V gene: TRBV4-3; J gene: TRBJ1-1; clone size: -; D gene: -; CDR3 protein: CASSQGEGGTEAFF; CDR3 DNA: TGCGCCAGCAGCCAAGGCGAGGGCGGCACTGAAGCTTTCTTT
V gene: TRBV5-1; J gene: TRBJ1-1; clone size: -; D gene: -; CDR3 protein: CASSSGTELNTEAFF; CDR3 DNA: TGCGCCAGCAGTTCGGGGACGGAATTGAACACTGAAGCTTTCTTT
V gene: TRBV4-2; J gene: TRBJ2-3; clone size: many; D gene: -; CDR3 protein: CASSQDRSESTDTQYF; CDR3 DNA: TGTGCCAGCAGCCAAGATAGGAGCGAGAGCACAGATACGCAGTATTTT
V gene: TRBV9; J gene: TRBJ2-3; clone size: -; D gene: TRBD2; CDR3 protein: CASSAVAGGYTDTQYF; CDR3 DNA: TGTGCCAGCAGCGCAGTAGCGGGGGGATACACAGATACGCAGTATTTT
V gene: TRBV10-2; J gene: TRBJ1-2; clone size: -; D gene: -; CDR3 protein: CASSEEQVFNYGYTF; CDR3 DNA: TGCGCCAGCAGTGAGGAGCAGGTTTTCAACTATGGCTACACCTTC
V gene: TRBV6-1; J gene: TRBJ1-5; clone size: -; D gene: -; CDR3 protein: CASRVASNQPQHF; CDR3 DNA: TGTGCCAGCAGAGTTGCTAGCAATCAGCCCCAGCATTTT
V gene: TRBV6-2/TRBV6-3; J gene: TRBJ2-1; clone size: -; D gene: -; CDR3 protein: CASSYDRGHLNEQFF; CDR3 DNA: TGTGCCAGCAGCTACGATCGGGGACACCTCAATGAGCAGTTCTTC
V gene: TRBV6-6; J gene: TRBJ1-2; clone size: -; D gene: -; CDR3 protein: CASTLDGDGYTF; CDR3 DNA: TGTGCCAGCACCTTAGACGGAGATGGCTACACCTTC
V gene: TRBV6-1; J gene: TRBJ1-2; clone size: few; D gene: -; CDR3 protein: CASRDTAPANYGYTF; CDR3 DNA: TGTGCCAGCAGGGATACAGCACCCGCTAACTATGGCTACACCTTC
V gene: TRBV10-3; J gene: TRBJ2-3; clone size: few; D gene: -; CDR3 protein: CATLSRDKPTDTQYF; CDR3 DNA: TGTGCCACCCTAAGCCGGGACAAACCCACAGATACGCAGTATTTT
V gene: TRBV5-1; J gene: TRBJ2-7; clone size: -; D gene: -; CDR3 protein: CASSLDRVPQSYEQYF; CDR3 DNA: TGCGCCAGCAGCTTGGATCGGGTACCGCAATCCTACGAGCAGTACTTC
V gene: TRBV7-3; J gene: TRBJ2-3; clone size: -; D gene: TRBD2; CDR3 protein: CASSLQRGGMYTQYF; CDR3 DNA: TGTGCCAGCAGCTTACAGCGGGGGGGCATGTATACGCAGTATTTT
V gene: TRBV4-1; J gene: TRBJ1-1; clone size: once; D gene: -; CDR3 protein: CASSQDPGVPEAFF; CDR3 DNA: TGCGCCAGCAGCCAAGATCCAGGGGTTCCTGAAGCTTTCTTT
V gene: TRBV20-1; J gene: TRBJ2-6; clone size: many; D gene: TRBD1; CDR3 protein: CSARLGTGSPGANVLTF; CDR3 DNA: TGCAGTGCTAGATTGGGGACAGGCAGCCCTGGGGCCAACGTCCTGACTTTC
V gene: TRBV29-1; J gene: TRBJ2-5; clone size: -; D gene: -; CDR3 protein: CSVDGHQETQYF; CDR3 DNA: TGCAGCGTTGACGGGCACCAAGAGACCCAGTACTTC
V gene: TRBV20-1; J gene: TRBJ1-1; clone size: few; D gene: -; CDR3 protein: CSAYRETEAFF; CDR3 DNA: TGCAGTGCTTACAGGGAAACTGAAGCTTTCTTT
V gene: TRBV6-5; J gene: TRBJ1-2; clone size: -; D gene: TRBD1; CDR3 protein: CASSYTGQGVPVGYGYTF; CDR3 DNA: TGTGCCAGCAGTTACACCGGACAGGGAGTACCAGTCGGGTATGGCTACACCTTC
V gene: TRBV28; J gene: TRBJ2-7; clone size: -; D gene: -; CDR3 protein: CASSPGGTSLYEQYF; CDR3 DNA: TGTGCCAGCAGTCCAGGGGGGACAAGCCTCTACGAGCAGTACTTC
V gene: TRBV10-3; J gene: TRBJ1-2; clone size: -; D gene: -; CDR3 protein: CAIRHTQVNYGYTF; CDR3 DNA: TGTGCCATCAGACATACGCAAGTTAACTATGGCTACACCTTC
V gene: TRBV7-9; J gene: TRBJ2-3; clone size: many; D gene: TRBD2; CDR3 protein: CASRLAGGPGTDTQYF; CDR3 DNA: TGTGCCAGCCGACTAGCGGGGGGTCCTGGCACAGATACGCAGTATTTT
V gene: TRBV3-1; J gene: TRBJ2-7; clone size: few; D gene: -; CDR3 protein: CASSPRLASYEQYF; CDR3 DNA: TGTGCCAGCAGCCCCCGGCTAGCGTCCTACGAGCAGTACTTC
V gene: TRBV4-1; J gene: TRBJ2-7; clone size: -; D gene: -; CDR3 protein: CASSQSSDSSFYEQYF; CDR3 DNA: TGCGCCAGCAGCCAATCATCCGACAGTTCATTTTACGAGCAGTACTTC
V gene: TRBV5-1; J gene: TRBJ2-3; clone size: -; D gene: -; CDR3 protein: CASSLPRDSSDTQYF; CDR3 DNA: TGCGCCAGCAGCTTGCCCCGGGACTCCTCAGATACGCAGTATTTT
V gene: TRBV20-1; J gene: TRBJ1-5; clone size: -; D gene: -; CDR3 protein: CSARTGRQPQHF; CDR3 DNA: TGCAGTGCTAGAACGGGGCGGCAGCCCCAGCATTTT
V gene: TRBV7-9; J gene: TRBJ2-7; clone size: -; D gene: TRBD1; CDR3 protein: CASSESKYLTDRASYEQYF; CDR3 DNA: TGTGCCAGCAGCGAGAGTAAATATTTAACGGACAGGGCCTCCTACGAGCAGTACTTC
V gene: TRBV25-1; J gene: TRBJ2-1; clone size: -; D gene: -; CDR3 protein: CASSESVEVASDEQFF; CDR3 DNA: TGTGCCAGCAGTGAATCTGTGGAGGTAGCGAGCGATGAGCAGTTCTTC
V gene: TRBV7-2; J gene: TRBJ1-2; clone size: -; D gene: -; CDR3 protein: CASSPQNRQDNYGYTF; CDR3 DNA: TGTGCCAGCAGCCCCCAGAATCGCCAGGACAACTATGGCTACACCTTC
V gene: TRBV5-1; J gene: TRBJ2-3; clone size: -; D gene: TRBD2; CDR3 protein: CASSSTLGGGGASDTQYF; CDR3 DNA: TGCGCCAGCAGCTCCACGCTAGGGGGCGGGGGGGCGTCAGATACGCAGTATTTT
V gene: TRBV20-1; J gene: TRBJ1-1; clone size: -; D gene: -; CDR3 protein: CSARPLKDTEAFF; CDR3 DNA: TGCAGTGCTAGGCCTTTGAAGGACACTGAAGCTTTCTTT
V gene: TRBV9; J gene: TRBJ2-5; clone size: -; D gene: TRBD2; CDR3 protein: CASSPLGGGSETQYF; CDR3 DNA: TGTGCCAGCAGCCCCCTTGGGGGGGGTTCAGAGACCCAGTACTTC
V gene: TRBV15; J gene: TRBJ2-5; clone size: few; D gene: -; CDR3 protein: CATSPIRGQETQYF; CDR3 DNA: TGTGCCACCAGCCCTATAAGGGGTCAAGAGACCCAGTACTTC
V gene: TRBV5-1; J gene: TRBJ2-3; clone size: many; D gene: TRBD1; CDR3 protein: CASSPGQSTDTQYF; CDR3 DNA: TGTGCCAGCAGCCCGGGACAGAGCACAGATACGCAGTATTTT
V gene: TRBV6-2/TRBV6-3; J gene: TRBJ1-2; clone size: -; D gene: -; CDR3 protein: CASSLYRALNYGYTF; CDR3 DNA: TGTGCCAGCAGTTTATACAGAGCTCTGAACTATGGCTACACCTTC
V gene: TRBV7-9; J gene: TRBJ2-3; clone size: few; D gene: -; CDR3 protein: CASSPGRNRSTDTQYF; CDR3 DNA: TGTGCCAGCAGCCCCGGTCGGAATAGAAGCACAGATACGCAGTATTTT
V gene: TRBV10-3; J gene: TRBJ2-5; clone size: -; D gene: -; CDR3 protein: CAVASDAYNEQYF; CDR3 DNA: TGTGCCGTCGCTAGCGATGCCTACAATGAGCAGTACTTC
V gene: TRBV20-1; J gene: TRBJ2-7; clone size: few; D gene: -; CDR3 protein: CSAPLPLTPALYEQYF; CDR3 DNA: TGCAGTGCACCACTTCCTCTTACGCCAGCCCTCTACGAGCAGTACTTC
V gene: TRBV6-6; J gene: TRBJ1-1; clone size: -; D gene: -; CDR3 protein: CASSYSVRGWMDTEAFF; CDR3 DNA: TGTGCCAGCAGTTACTCGGTGCGGGGGTGGATGGACACTGAAGCTTTCTTT
V gene: TRBV12-3/TRBV12-4; J gene: TRBJ1-1; clone size: -; D gene: -; CDR3 protein: CASSLLQTVEAFF; CDR3 DNA: TGTGCCAGCAGTTTACTCCAGACAGTCGAAGCTTTCTTT
V gene: TRBV7-3; J gene: TRBJ2-3; clone size: once; D gene: TRBD2; CDR3 protein: CASTKTSGSDTQYF; CDR3 DNA: TGTGCCAGCACCAAGACTAGCGGATCAGATACGCAGTATTTC
V gene: TRBV7-9; J gene: TRBJ1-6; clone size: -; D gene: TRBD1; CDR3 protein: CASSLVRTGGGFSPLHF; CDR3 DNA: TGTGCCAGCAGCTTAGTCCGGACAGGGGGAGGTTTTTCACCCCTCCACTTT